One and the same sample provided the 4 T cell receptor beta chains below, sequenced in a study of T cells in Graves' hyperthyroidism and ophthalmopathy. RNA transcripts served as the template for amplifying TCR beta CDR3 regions. The TCR CDR3 was amplified in a first-round RT-PCR using the HTBI primer set. Using its own MiXCR run on the multiplex PCR reads, TCRdb lists one record per CDR3 protein. This sample carries 500,000 to 650,000 distinct CDR3 sequences, about 20% of them seen once, and the ten largest clones take 47%. Sample: blood. The origin of the receptors is a man aged 40-49 years with Graves' ophthalmopathy.

This clonotype has ten or more counts. The chain is built from TRBV18 and TRBJ2-7; 7 positions match TRBD1. CDR1 and CDR2 (germline): KGHSH, LQKENI. The CDR3 loop spans 17 amino acids. Germline trimming cut 0 bases from V and 0 bases from J; bases unmatched to any gene: 8. The DNA of the CDR3 is TGTGCCAGCTCACCACCGTTGACAGGGCCGAACTCCTACGAGCAGTACTTC. Encoded protein: CASSPPLTGPNSYEQYF.

This chain links TRBV12-3 or TRBV12-4 with TRBJ2-7; TRBD2 might be the D (6 bases). The J call is in doubt because the DNA end fits TRBJ2-1 better. This CDR3 comprises 13 residues. The CDR3 sequence is CACLRRGAYEQFF. The CDR3 DNA reads TGTGCCTGCCTTCGGCGGGGAGCCTACGAGCAGTTCTTC.

This clonotype has just a few counts. The chain couples TRBV5-5 to TRBJ1-6; TRBD1 might be the D (5 bases). V lost 4 bases and J 9 bases, leaving 17 bases between the germline ends. The CDR3 totals 15 residues. Germline CDR1 is SGHKS and CDR2 is YYEKEE (reference sequence). CDR3 bases: TGTGCCAGCAGCACCCAGGGCCTGGCCCCTTCACCCCTCCACTTT. Protein: CASSTQGLAPSPLHF.

The chain joins TRBV6-1 to TRBJ1-2, with 7 bases aligning to TRBD1. CDR1 and CDR2 (germline): MNHNS, SASEGT. CDR3 length: 12 amino acids. Trimming removed 6 bases from V and 7 bases from J; junction bases left unmatched: 5. CDR3 sequence reads: CASSGTVLGYTF. CDR3 in DNA: TGTGCCAGCAGCGGGACAGTTCTTGGCTACACCTTC.